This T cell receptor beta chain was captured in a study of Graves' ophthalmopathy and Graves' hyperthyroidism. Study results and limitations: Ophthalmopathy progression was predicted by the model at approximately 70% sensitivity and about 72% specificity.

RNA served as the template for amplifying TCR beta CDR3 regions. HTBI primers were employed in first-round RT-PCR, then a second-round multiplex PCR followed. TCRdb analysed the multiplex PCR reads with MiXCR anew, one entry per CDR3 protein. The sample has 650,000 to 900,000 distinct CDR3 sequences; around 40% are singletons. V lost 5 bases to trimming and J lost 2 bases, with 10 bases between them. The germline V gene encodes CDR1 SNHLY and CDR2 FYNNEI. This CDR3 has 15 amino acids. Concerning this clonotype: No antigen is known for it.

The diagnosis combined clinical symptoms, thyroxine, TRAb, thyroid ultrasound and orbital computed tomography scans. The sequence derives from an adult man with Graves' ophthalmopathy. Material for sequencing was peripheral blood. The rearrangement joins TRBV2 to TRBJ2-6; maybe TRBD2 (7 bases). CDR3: CASSREGAGANVLTF. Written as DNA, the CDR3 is TGTGCCAGCAGTAGGGAGGGGGCTGGGGCCAACGTCCTGACTTTC.